Sequencing of this T cell receptor (beta chain) was carried out in a study of T cell responses to AZD1222 COVID-19 vaccine. The assay was immunoSEQ multiplex PCR, and TCRdb's table has in-frame clones only and misses some. The sample records more than 150,000 clones, around 90% being singletons. Study-level points and caveats: Researchers took repertoire samples only after the peak T cell response had come.

V dropped 6 bases and J dropped 5; count of bases not matched to a gene: 9. The CDR3 has 14 amino acids. Germline V gene data show CDR1 as MNHEY and CDR2 as SVGAGI. Details on this clone: The antigen is unknown.

The rearrangement joins TRBV6-5 to TRBJ2-7; 8 bases are shared with TRBD2. Source: peripheral blood, taken 28 days after the second AZD1222 dose. The clonotype was recovered from an adult who received the AZD1222 COVID-19 vaccine. CDR3 sequence (DNA): TGTGCCAGCAGCCCGGGACTAGAGTTCGACGAGCAGTACTTC. As protein: CASSPGLEFDEQYF.